The 27 T cell receptor beta chains presented below share a single source sample, sequenced in a study of T cells in Graves' hyperthyroidism and ophthalmopathy. TCR beta CDR3 regions were amplified from RNA transcripts. First-round RT-PCR of the TCR CDR3 relied on the HTBI primer set. TCRdb reanalysed the multiplex PCR reads using MiXCR and keeps one entry per CDR3 protein. The sample has around 350,000 distinct CDR3 sequences, about a fifth seen once; the top ten hold about 4%. The sequenced sample consisted of blood. The receptors stem from a woman aged 18-29 years with Graves' hyperthyroidism.

In its sample, this clonotype was seen many times. The CDR3 is CASSLLSGARQETQYF. CDR3 DNA: TGTGCCAGCAGCTTACTTTCAGGGGCGCGGCAAGAGACCCAGTACTTC. The chain is built from TRBV7-8 and TRBJ2-5; D possibly corresponds to TRBD1 (6 bases). This CDR3 contains 16 residues. From germline, CDR1 is SGHVS and CDR2 FQNEAQ. V dropped 2 bases and J dropped 2 bases, with 15 bases sitting between them.

In its sample, this clonotype was seen a few times. This sequence joins TRBV2 and TRBJ2-7; D gene ambiguous. Germline CDR1 is SNHLY and CDR2 is FYNNEI. V was trimmed by 0 bases and J by 7 bases, leaving 7 bases between them. CDR3 length: 12 residues. In DNA form, the CDR3 reads TGTGCCAGCAGTGAAGCGCGTAGTGAGCAGTACTTC. Translated, it gives CASSEARSEQYF. The full variable domain, with the rest looked up from reference TRBV2 and TRBJ2-7, is EPEVTQTPSHQVTQMGQEVILRCVPISNHLYFYWYRQILGQKVEFLVSFYNNEISEKSEIFDDQFSVERPDGSNFTLKIRSTKLEDSAMYFCASSEARSEQYFGPGTRLTVT.

The gene calls are TRBV3-1 and TRBJ2-7; 8 bases match TRBD1. Trimming at V came to 3 bases and at J to 6 bases, leaving 7 bases not matched to a gene. The CDR3 is made up of 14 amino acids. Germline values: CDR1 LGHDT, CDR2 YNNKEL (reference sequence). CDR3 residues: CASSQRQGTAEQYF. CDR3 nucleotides: TGTGCCAGCAGCCAGAGACAGGGGACCGCCGAGCAGTACTTC.

Comments on this clonotype: Here the CDR3 omits its conserved ending phenylalanine or tryptophan, so a read error is the likely source. The chain joins TRBV20-1 to TRBJ1-1; D gene unclear. The CDR3 spans 12 residues. CDR1 is DFQATT and CDR2 is SNEGSKA in the germline V gene (reference sequence). Here the CDR3 reads CSADTLNTEAFY. CDR3 DNA: TGCAGTGCCGACACCCTGAACACCGAAGCTTTCTAC.

V is TRBV6-1 and J is TRBJ1-5; D not resolved. The CDR3 is 16 amino acids. The V and J ends lost 7 bases and 0 bases respectively, with 16 bases between them. CDR1 MNHNS and CDR2 SASEGT come from the germline V gene. DNA of the CDR3: TGTGCCAGCATATGGGCAGCCTTCGATAGCAATCAGCCCCAGCATTTT. This sequence encodes CASIWAAFDSNQPQHF.

The table lists this clonotype with many counts. The CDR3 DNA reads TGTGCCAGCAGTTCCCCGGGACAGGGTAACGGGGAGCTGTTTTTT. This gives the protein CASSSPGQGNGELFF. J is TRBJ2-2 and V is TRBV28; 9 bases agree with TRBD1. Germline-derived CDR1 and CDR2 are MDHEN and SYDVKM. The J segment lost 7 bases and the V segment lost 4 bases, leaving 7 bases of the junction unmatched. The CDR3 sequence is 15 residues long.

This clonotype occurred a few times. The chain couples TRBV3-1 to TRBJ2-5; D may be TRBD1 or TRBD2 (6 bases each). Between the trimmed V and J ends, which lost 0 bases and 1 base, there was a span of 12 bases. The V gene's germline CDR1 is LGHDT and CDR2 YNNKEL (reference sequence). CDR3 length: 16 amino acids. This CDR3 reads CASSQDGGRPQETQYF. CDR3 nucleotide sequence: TGTGCCAGCAGCCAAGATGGGGGGCGCCCCCAAGAGACCCAGTACTTC.

This clonotype has a handful of counts. The chain has TRBV30 and TRBJ2-4; either TRBD1 or TRBD2 may supply D (5 bases each). The germline gives CDR1 GTSNPN, CDR2 SVGIG (reference sequence). There are 14 residues in the CDR3. Deletions cut 0 bases from V and 0 bases from J, with 6 bases between. The CDR3 protein is CAWSVGVAKNIQYF. The DNA for the CDR3 is TGTGCCTGGAGTGTGGGGGTAGCCAAAAACATTCAGTACTTC.

This clonotype has at least ten counts. The CDR3 region has the DNA TGTGCCAGCAGGAACAGGGGAGGCACCGGGGAGCTGTTTTTT. This encodes CASRNRGGTGELFF. V gene TRBV2 combines with J gene TRBJ2-2, with D possibly being TRBD1 (7 bases). The CDR3 totals 14 residues. Deletions cut 6 bases from V and 4 bases from J, with 12 bases between. Looked up from germline, CDR1 is SNHLY and CDR2 is FYNNEI.

This clonotype was observed a few times. CDR3 DNA sequence: TGCGCCAGCAGCTTCAGGACAGGGGCTTCGGATACGCAGTATTTT. The encoded protein is CASSFRTGASDTQYF. This rearrangement joins TRBV5-1 to TRBJ2-3, with 9 bases that match TRBD1. This CDR3 contains 15 residues. V lost 2 bases to trimming and J lost 6 bases; unmatched junction nucleotides: 7. From germline, CDR1 is SGHRS and CDR2 YFSETQ.

The rearrangement uses TRBV2 and TRBJ2-2; TRBD2 is a possible D gene (5 bases). Trimming took off 6 bases at V and 6 bases at J, with 11 bases between the two ends. The CDR3 is made up of 13 amino acids. Germline V gives CDR1 SNHLY, CDR2 FYNNEI. The CDR3 nucleotides read TGTGCCAGCAGCTGGTTGGAGGCCGGGGAGCTGTTTTTT. Translated: CASSWLEAGELFF.

This clonotype was seen at least ten times. CDR3 in DNA: TGTGCCAGCAGTGAAAGACAGAATTCACCCCTCCACTTT. Its protein product is CASSERQNSPLHF. This chain joins TRBV6-1 and TRBJ1-6; D is possibly TRBD1 (5 bases). Germline CDR1 is MNHNS and CDR2 is SASEGT. The CDR3 has 13 amino acids. Deletions cut 2 bases from V and 7 bases from J, with 6 bases between.

There are a few counts of this clonotype. This chain joins TRBV7-9 and TRBJ2-5; D might be TRBD1 (6 bases). V shed 5 bases and J shed 2 bases, with 18 bases lying between them. The CDR3 is made up of 16 amino acids. Per the germline V gene, CDR1 is SEHNR and CDR2 is FQNEAQ (reference sequence). CDR3 sequence reads: CASSGTQGGFQETQYF. DNA for the CDR3: TGTGCCAGCAGCGGTACCCAAGGGGGTTTTCAAGAGACCCAGTACTTC.

J is TRBJ1-1 and V is TRBV19; D might be TRBD1 (5 bases). Per the germline V gene, CDR1 is LNHDA and CDR2 is SQIVND (reference sequence). This CDR3 spans 15 amino acids. Trimming removed 6 bases at V and 6 bases at J, with 20 bases between. The CDR3 sequence: CASSYWDGGPAEAFF. The CDR3 coding sequence is TGTGCCAGTAGCTACTGGGACGGTGGACCTGCTGAAGCTTTCTTT. The complete variable domain, with remaining parts taken from reference TRBV19 and TRBJ1-1, reads DGGITQSPKYLFRKEGQNVTLSCEQNLNHDAMYWYRQDPGQGLRLIYYSQIVNDFQKGDIAEGYSVSREKKESFPLTVTSAQKNPTAFYLCASSYWDGGPAEAFFGQGTRLTVV.

This clonotype was seen ten or more times. The chain joins TRBV6-1 to TRBJ2-5; D call uncertain. This CDR3 contains 13 residues. CDR1 and CDR2 (germline): MNHNS, SASEGT. The ends were cut back, 4 bases at V and 8 bases at J, with 14 bases in the middle. CDR3 in DNA: TGTGCCAGCAGTGGGCCGTCTAGAGAAACCCAGTACTTC. This translates into CASSGPSRETQYF.

This clonotype was seen at least ten times. The chain couples TRBV29-1 to TRBJ1-2, with D possibly matching TRBD1 (6 bases). From germline, CDR1 is SQVTM and CDR2 ANQGSEA. The CDR3 spans 14 residues. Trimming left V 0 bases short and J 4 bases short, with 12 bases between. This CDR3 is CSVEDPRGSYGYTF. The CDR3 coding sequence is TGCAGCGTTGAAGATCCCAGGGGTAGCTATGGCTACACCTTC.

The chain carries TRBV12-3 or TRBV12-4 and TRBJ1-2, with D perhaps matching TRBD1 (5 bases). Trimming removed 5 bases at V and 8 bases at J, with 9 bases between. This CDR3 region has 11 residues. The CDR3 nucleotides are TGTGCCAGCAGTCTCAGACAGGGCTACACCTTC. Encoded protein: CASSLRQGYTF.

Ten or more counts support this clonotype. The chain combines TRBV5-1 with TRBJ1-1; 8 bases are shared with TRBD1. Germline V gives CDR1 SGHRS, CDR2 YFSETQ. J was trimmed by 1 base and V by 2 bases; bases with no gene match: 13. The length of the CDR3 is 18 residues. In DNA form, the CDR3 reads TGCGCCAGCAGCTTACTCGGACAGGGTTTAGGGTGGAACACTGAAGCTTTCTTT. Its protein is CASSLLGQGLGWNTEAFF.

This clonotype was recorded many times. The V call is TRBV7-3, the J call TRBJ1-1, with D hard to call. Per the germline V gene, CDR1 is SGHTA and CDR2 is FQGTGA. Trimming took 2 bases from V and 3 from J, leaving 25 bases between them. The CDR3 contains 19 residues. Written as DNA, the CDR3 is TGTGCCAGCAGCTTACGTTGGGAGAGGGTGGGCCCGAGGGACACTGAAGCTTTCTTT. Encoded protein: CASSLRWERVGPRDTEAFF. Together with reference TRBV7-3 and TRBJ1-1, the CDR3 gives the full variable domain: GAGVSQTPSNKVTEKGKYVELRCDPISGHTALYWYRQSLGQGPEFLIYFQGTGAADDSGLPNDRFFAVRPEGSVSTLKIQRTERGDSAVYLCASSLRWERVGPRDTEAFFGQGTRLTVV.

This clonotype was recorded many times. The V call is TRBV20-1, the J call TRBJ2-5, with TRBD2 as a possible D gene (6 bases). The V and J ends lost 2 bases and 5 bases respectively, with 12 bases between them. From germline, CDR1 is DFQATT and CDR2 SNEGSKA (reference sequence). There are 13 residues in the CDR3. CDR3 DNA: TGCAGTGCTAGATTGGGACTTATGGAGACCCAGTACTTC. Translation: CSARLGLMETQYF.

This clonotype was observed many times. The DNA for the CDR3 is TGTGCCAGCAGCTCTCTGGGAGACACGAACTATGGCTACACCTTC. This translates into CASSSLGDTNYGYTF. J is TRBJ1-2 and V is TRBV6-1; D unresolved. Germline assignment: CDR1 MNHNS and CDR2 SASEGT. V was trimmed by 6 bases and J by 2 bases, leaving 16 bases between them. The CDR3 spans 15 residues.

This clonotype was seen repeatedly, ten times or more. The chain joins TRBV5-1 to TRBJ2-7; 8 nucleotides match TRBD2. Trimming cost V 4 bases and J 4 bases; bases outside gene matches: 7. CDR1 SGHRS and CDR2 YFSETQ come from the germline V gene. CDR3 size: 14 residues. CDR3 bases: TGCGCCAGCAGCCTTAGCGGGGCGACTTACGAGCAGTACTTC. Protein product: CASSLSGATYEQYF.

This clonotype was found many times. This chain uses TRBV12-3 or TRBV12-4 with TRBJ1-5, with 7 bases fitting TRBD1. Trimming took 1 base from V and 2 from J; bases not matched to a gene: 2. This CDR3 is built from 15 residues. This CDR3 is CASSLVGQGNQPQHF. For the CDR3, the DNA is TGTGCCAGCAGTTTAGTAGGACAGGGCAATCAGCCCCAGCATTTT.

The table lists this clonotype with many counts. This chain uses TRBV20-1 with TRBJ2-2; tentative D call: TRBD1 (6 bases). Germline CDR1 reads DFQATT; CDR2 reads SNEGSKA (reference sequence). This CDR3 is built from 16 residues. Deletions cut 5 bases from V and 4 bases from J, with 20 bases between. The DNA of the CDR3 is TGCAGTGCTTGCCGGGACACGGCAGACTTCACCGGGGAGCTGTTTTTT. Amino acid sequence: CSACRDTADFTGELFF.

This clonotype was picked up many times. The rearrangement joins TRBV5-5 to TRBJ2-7; 7 bases match TRBD2. The CDR3 runs 16 residues. Trimming cost V 6 bases and J 2 bases; bases outside gene matches: 14. CDR1 SGHKS and CDR2 YYEKEE come from the germline V gene (reference sequence). In DNA, the CDR3 is TGTGCCAGCAATCTCGGTGGGGGGGGGATGACCTACGAGCAGTACTTC. Translated, it gives CASNLGGGGMTYEQYF.

This clonotype was seen repeatedly, ten times or more. The V gene is TRBV7-6, the J gene TRBJ2-7; 10 nucleotides line up with TRBD1. CDR1 is SGHVS and CDR2 is FNYEAQ in the germline V gene. V shed 5 bases and J 5 bases; nucleotides not matched to a gene: 12. The CDR3 extends over 16 amino acids. The CDR3 loop is CASSSSPGTGADEQYF. CDR3 nucleotide sequence: TGTGCCAGCAGCAGTTCCCCCGGGACAGGGGCCGACGAGCAGTACTTC.

This clonotype was detected many times. The rearrangement uses TRBV5-1 and TRBJ2-7, with TRBD1 matching over 8 bases. The CDR3 is 13 amino acids. CDR1 SGHRS and CDR2 YFSETQ come from the germline V gene. J gave up 6 bases and V 5 bases, and 7 bases lay outside the gene matches. CDR3 nucleotides: TGCGCCAGCAGTAGACAGGGGTTCGGCGAGCAGTACTTC. Amino acids: CASSRQGFGEQYF.